This T cell receptor (beta chain) is from a study of CD8+ T cells in alopecia areata. V lost 4 bases, J lost 0 bases, and 10 bases lay in between. The CDR3 sequence is 14 residues long. The V gene's germline CDR1 is PRHDT and CDR2 FYEKMQ (reference sequence). cDNA serving as the sequencing template came from extracted, reverse transcribed RNA. Data came from immunoSEQ multiplex PCR; TCRdb stores just in-frame clones and leaves some out. The sample has some 150,000 clones; around two thirds are singletons. The sample consisted of CD8+ T cells sorted from blood. The sequence was collected from a human donor in good health. The V call is TRBV13, the J call TRBJ2-7; D might be TRBD2 (6 bases). The CDR3 protein is CASSSDGGSYEQYF. In DNA form, the CDR3 reads TGTGCCAGCAGCTCCGACGGGGGCTCCTACGAGCAGTACTTC.